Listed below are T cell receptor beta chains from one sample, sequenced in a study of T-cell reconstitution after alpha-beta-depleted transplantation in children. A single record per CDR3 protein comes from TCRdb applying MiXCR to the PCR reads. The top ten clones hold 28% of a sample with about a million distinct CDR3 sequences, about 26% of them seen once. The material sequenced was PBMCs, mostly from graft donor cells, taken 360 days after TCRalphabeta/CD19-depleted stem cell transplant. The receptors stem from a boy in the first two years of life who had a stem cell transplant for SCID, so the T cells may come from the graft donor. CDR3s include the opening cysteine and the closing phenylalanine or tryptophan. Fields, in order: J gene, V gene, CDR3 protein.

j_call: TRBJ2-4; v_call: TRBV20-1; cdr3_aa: CSACDRDITKNIQYF
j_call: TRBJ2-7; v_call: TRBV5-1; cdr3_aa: CASSRDAANEQYF
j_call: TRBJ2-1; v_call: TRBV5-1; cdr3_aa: CASSLSGDRIDEQFF
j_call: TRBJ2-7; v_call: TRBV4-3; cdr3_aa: CASSQDVAPMPYEQYF
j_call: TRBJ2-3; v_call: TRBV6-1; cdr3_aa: CASRPSPGQGSTDTQYF
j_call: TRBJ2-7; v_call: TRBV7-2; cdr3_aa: CASSFHPPDIEQYF
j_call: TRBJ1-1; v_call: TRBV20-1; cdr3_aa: CSATLTGVGTEAFF
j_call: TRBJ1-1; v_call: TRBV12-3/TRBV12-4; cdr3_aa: CASSLVGQGGGDTEAFF
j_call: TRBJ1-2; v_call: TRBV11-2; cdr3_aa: CASSPERRGRGSGYTF
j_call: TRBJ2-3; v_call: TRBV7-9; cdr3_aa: CASSRVAGTGDTQYF
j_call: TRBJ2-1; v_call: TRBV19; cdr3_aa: CASSTSHGTGYNEQFF
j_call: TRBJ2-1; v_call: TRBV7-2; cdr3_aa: CASSPGTSVYNEQFF
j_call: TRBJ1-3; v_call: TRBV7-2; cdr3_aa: CASSRGSRGGNTIYF
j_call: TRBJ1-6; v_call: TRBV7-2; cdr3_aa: CASSSPGGPLHF
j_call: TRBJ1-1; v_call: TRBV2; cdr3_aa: CASSATEAFF
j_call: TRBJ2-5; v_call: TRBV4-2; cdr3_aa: CASSQDWVAGGPGETQYF
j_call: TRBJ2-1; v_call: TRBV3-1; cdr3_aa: CASSQGSYSYNEQFF
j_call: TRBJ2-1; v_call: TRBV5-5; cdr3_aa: CASSLNPQVVSYNEQFF
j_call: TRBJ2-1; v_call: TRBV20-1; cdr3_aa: CSASSDRGLINEQFF
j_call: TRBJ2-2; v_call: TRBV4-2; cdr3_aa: CASSPHHGHTGELFF
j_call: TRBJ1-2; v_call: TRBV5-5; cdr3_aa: CASSLASPTGAYGYTF
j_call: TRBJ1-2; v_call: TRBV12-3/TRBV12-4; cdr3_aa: CASSSGTGLGYTF
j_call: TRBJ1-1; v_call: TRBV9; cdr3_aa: CASSVRGGSEAFF
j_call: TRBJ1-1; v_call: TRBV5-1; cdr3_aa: CASSLAPKGQKNTEAFF
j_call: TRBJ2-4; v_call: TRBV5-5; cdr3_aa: CASSFSTTGILNIQYF
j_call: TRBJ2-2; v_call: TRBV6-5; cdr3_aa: CASSYDGRTGELFF
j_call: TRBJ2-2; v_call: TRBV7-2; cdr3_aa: CASRTDRGGHGELFF
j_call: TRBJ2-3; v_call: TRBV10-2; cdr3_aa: CASGTSGGARDTQYF
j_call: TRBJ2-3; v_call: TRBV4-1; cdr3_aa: CASSQEGGGPYTQYF
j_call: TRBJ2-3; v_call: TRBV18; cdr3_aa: CASSPTRTDTQYF
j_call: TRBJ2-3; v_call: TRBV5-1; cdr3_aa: CASSLGTGPSTDTQYF
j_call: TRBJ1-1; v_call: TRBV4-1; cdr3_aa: CASSPRQGRATEAFF
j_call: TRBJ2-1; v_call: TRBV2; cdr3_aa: CASSALSGEGDNEQFF
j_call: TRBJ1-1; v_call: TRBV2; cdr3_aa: CASRDRVDTEAFF
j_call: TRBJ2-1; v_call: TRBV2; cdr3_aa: CASSTTTSGGQLAKNEQFF
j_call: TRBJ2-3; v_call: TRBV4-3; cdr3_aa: CASSQDGSSGGTDTQYF
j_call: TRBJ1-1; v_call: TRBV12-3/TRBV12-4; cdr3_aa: CASSPYEGLRTEAFF